The rows below give T cell receptor beta chains drawn from one sample of a study of CD8 T cells in ankylosing spondylitis. TCRdb analysed the 5' RACE reads with MiXCR anew, one entry per CDR3 protein. The repertoire holds approximately 140,000 distinct CDR3 sequences, with 40% to 50% as singletons. The sequenced material came from synovial fluid, either unsorted or a sorted T cell fraction (not recorded which). Receptors originate from a male donor with ankylosing spondylitis. CDR3s include the opening cysteine and the closing phenylalanine or tryptophan. The D gene is left open where the match is weak. Clone size, where shown, is once, few, many, or a class for clones that have expanded.

>TRBV4-2|NA|TRBJ2-7|NA
TGTGCCAGCAGCCAAGAACGGACCTGGGCCTACGAGCAGTACTTC
CASSQERTWAYEQYF
>TRBV6-5|NA|TRBJ2-1|NA
TGTGCCAGCAGTTATTCGCAGGGGCGGGGGAATGAGCAGTTCTTC
CASSYSQGRGNEQFF
>TRBV9|NA|TRBJ2-7|few
TGTGCCAGCAGCGGGGGAATCTCCTACGAGCAGTACTTC
CASSGGISYEQYF
>TRBV6-1|NA|TRBJ2-3|NA
TGTGCCAGCAGTGAACGGGCAGGGTGCACTAGGGAGGATACGCAGTATTTT
CASSERAGCTREDTQYF
>TRBV5-6|NA|TRBJ1-5|NA
TGTGCCAGCAGCTTGGGGGTGGGGAGCAATCAGCCCCAGCATTTT
CASSLGVGSNQPQHF
>TRBV19|NA|TRBJ2-2|many
TGTGCCAGTAGTCAACCTCTACCGGGGACCGGGGAGCTGTTTTTT
CASSQPLPGTGELFF
>TRBV4-3|NA|TRBJ2-2|NA
TGCGCCAGCAGCCAGACGATAGGGGACATCGGGGAGCTGTTTTTT
CASSQTIGDIGELFF
>TRBV12-3/TRBV12-4|NA|TRBJ1-6|few
TGTGCCAGCAGCCATTACGTTGAACCCCTCCACTTT
CASSHYVEPLHF
>TRBV30|TRBD2|TRBJ2-1|NA
TGTGCCTGGAGTGATACCGTACTAGCGGGAGGTTGGGATGAGCAGTTCTTC
CAWSDTVLAGGWDEQFF
>TRBV10-2|NA|TRBJ2-7|NA
TGCGCCAGCAGTGAATGGGAGGAATACGAGCAGTACTTC
CASSEWEEYEQYF
>TRBV20-1|NA|TRBJ2-1|NA
TGCAGTGCTACCCTCCCACTTCTTTATCATGAGCAGTTCTTC
CSATLPLLYHEQFF
>TRBV7-9|NA|TRBJ1-1|NA
TGTGCCCCCGGGGGGTGGGTCCGGGGGACTGAAGCTTTCTTT
CAPGGWVRGTEAFF
>TRBV6-2/TRBV6-3|TRBD1|TRBJ1-2|NA
TGTGCCAGCAGCGCTCGGACAGGGATGATCGCTAACTATGGCTACACCTTC
CASSARTGMIANYGYTF
>TRBV7-9|NA|TRBJ2-3|NA
TGTGCCAGCACCTCACCCAGGGGCCGCCTCACAGATACGCAGTATTTT
CASTSPRGRLTDTQYF
>TRBV4-1|TRBD2|TRBJ2-3|NA
TGCGCCAGCAGCCACTTTCGGGGGGGGCTAGATACGCAGTATTTT
CASSHFRGGLDTQYF
>TRBV6-2/TRBV6-3|NA|TRBJ2-5|few
TGTGCCGGCAGTTATCGGTGGGGGGCGGGCCAAGAGACCCAGTACTTC
CAGSYRWGAGQETQYF